The clone carrying this TCR beta chain was observed a handful of times. No antigen is known for it. This sample is drawn from a study of cytomegalovirus exposure and HLA in healthy donors. Findings of the study overall: Despite most TCR sequences being rare, some public TCRs occurred in many donors. Cytomegalovirus-associated TCR beta chains were listed, numbering some 180. HLA alleles were associated with some 17,000 TCR beta sequences in a later analysis at 0.05 false discovery rate.

With 60 Vbeta and 13 Jbeta primers, the PCR was carried out. Only in-frame clones appear in the TCRdb table, and some are missing; sequencing was by immunoSEQ multiplex PCR. The sample carries 95,000 to 120,000 clones, about 64% recorded once. The CDR3 totals 12 residues. Germline-derived CDR1 and CDR2 are SGHAT and FQNNGV. Trimming removed 5 bases at V and 8 bases at J, with 12 bases between. The sequence derives from a young man in good health and CMV-seropositive. This sequence joins TRBV11-2 and TRBJ1-2; D perhaps matches TRBD1 (5 bases). What was sequenced was PBMCs. In nucleotides, the CDR3 is TGTGCCAGCAGCCCCGGACACGGGGGCTACACCTTC. Translating gives CASSPGHGGYTF. Complete variable domain (other parts from reference TRBV11-2 and TRBJ1-2): EAGVAQSPRYKIIEKRQSVAFWCNPISGHATLYWYQQILGQGPKLLIQFQNNGVVDDSQLPKDRFSAERLKGVDSTLKIQPAKLEDSAVYLCASSPGHGGYTFGSGTRLTVV.